The 23 T cell receptor beta chains below were found in one sample sequenced in a study of breast tumors, draining lymph nodes, adjacent tissues (dated by TCRdb to the mid-2010s). The library was generated by multiplex PCR. Instrument used: Illumina HiSeq 2000. The public sequencing data were trimmed at Q25 with fastp and processed into clonotypes with MiXCR by TCRdb, which kept only in-frame beta chains. When rows share a CDR3 protein, they turn into one entry using the most common DNA and genes. The sample table contains around 43,000 distinct CDR3 sequences; only one count was recorded for 23% of them. The ten largest clones represent more than 6.5% of the sample. The sequenced sample consisted of breast tumor tissue. Receptors originate from a female donor with breast cancer. Some clones in this sample may be carry-over from other donors' samples.

This clonotype was counted ten times or more. The chain has TRBV5-4 and TRBJ1-3; TRBD1 matches 7 bases. V shed 3 bases, J shed 0 bases, and the junction held 9 bases outside the gene matches. The CDR3 has 17 residues. Germline CDR1 is SGHNT and CDR2 is YYREEE (reference sequence). CDR3 residues: CASSWGAGQSSGNTIYF. CDR3 in DNA: TGTGCCAGCAGCTGGGGGGCGGGACAGAGCTCTGGAAACACCATATATTTT.

This clonotype was picked up a small number of times. Just one base apart from a much larger clone, this may be a read error. The chain links TRBV5-1 to TRBJ2-2, with 10 nucleotides matching TRBD1. Germline assignment: CDR1 SGHRS and CDR2 YFSETQ. This CDR3 has 15 residues. J lost 7 bases, V lost 4 bases, and 7 bases had no gene match. As DNA, the CDR3 is TGCGCCAGCAGCCCCAGGACAGGGGGATTCGGGGAGCTGTTTTTT. Its translation: CASSPRTGGFGELFF. Full variable domain (remainder filled in from reference TRBV5-1 and TRBJ2-2): KAGVTQTPRYLIKTRGQQVTLSCSPISGHRSVSWYQQTPGQGLQFLFEYFSETQRNKGNFPGRFSGRQFSNSRSEMNVSTLELGDSALYLCASSPRTGGFGELFFGEGSRLTVL.

About this clonotype itself: A much larger clone sits a single nucleotide away, making a read error possible. The chain recombines TRBV27 with TRBJ1-5, with TRBD1 identical over 9 bases. The V gene's germline CDR1 is MNHEY and CDR2 SMNVEV (reference sequence). The V segment lost 0 bases and the J segment 5 bases; nucleotides outside the gene matches: 8. There are 17 residues in the CDR3. The chain's CDR3 is CASSLSVWDRADQPQHF. For the CDR3, the DNA is TGTGCCAGCAGTTTATCGGTTTGGGACAGGGCCGATCAGCCCCAGCATTTT.

This clonotype was recorded many times. The chain carries TRBV28 and TRBJ1-4, with 11 bases fitting TRBD1. The CDR3 is made up of 17 amino acids. V lost 5 bases, J lost 6 bases, and 11 bases stayed unmatched. CDR1 is MDHEN, CDR2 SYDVKM, per germline. The DNA for the CDR3 is TGTGCCAGCAGTCGCCTTGGACAGGGGGCGATAGATGAAAAACTGTTTTTT. It specifies CASSRLGQGAIDEKLFF.

This clonotype appeared many times. This chain links TRBV19 with TRBJ2-7; TRBD2 might be the D (6 bases). CDR1 and CDR2 from the germline V gene are LNHDA and SQIVND (reference sequence). Trimming removed 5 bases from V and 7 bases from J, with 15 bases in between. This CDR3 has 13 residues. CDR3 DNA sequence: TGTGCCAGTAGTTGGGACGATGCGGGGGAGCAGTACTTC. Encoded protein: CASSWDDAGEQYF.

As for this clonotype: Possible read error: a much larger clone is one base away. The genes are TRBV27 and TRBJ2-7; D gene ambiguous. This CDR3 spans 10 amino acids. Germline-derived CDR1 and CDR2 are MNHEY and SMNVEV (reference sequence). The CDR3 DNA is TGTGTCAGCCACCGGGACGAGCAGTACTTC. It specifies CVSHRDEQYF.

The sample holds many counts of this clonotype. The rearrangement links TRBV6-1 to TRBJ1-6; TRBD1 matches at 8 bases. The CDR3 has 14 amino acids. After removal of 6 bases from V and 7 bases from J, the junction contained 5 bases not matched to a gene. The V gene's germline CDR1 is MNHNS and CDR2 SASEGT. CDR3 protein: CASSMTGANSPLHF. DNA for the CDR3: TGTGCCAGCAGCATGACAGGGGCCAATTCACCCCTCCACTTT.

This clonotype was recorded many times. This chain uses TRBV5-1 with TRBJ1-2; the D is unclear. Per germline, CDR1 SGHRS and CDR2 YFSETQ. The V and J ends lost 0 bases and 4 bases respectively, with 7 bases between them. The CDR3 sequence is 13 residues long. CDR3 sequence: CASSLDGFYGYTF. The CDR3 coding sequence is TGCGCCAGCAGCTTGGACGGATTCTATGGCTACACCTTC.

This clonotype has just a few counts. The J gene is TRBJ2-1, the V gene TRBV11-2; D gene uncertain. CDR1 is SGHAT, CDR2 FQNNGV, per germline. This CDR3 spans 15 amino acids. Trimming cost V 0 bases and J 0 bases, with 6 bases left between them. CDR3 sequence reads: CASSLDSASYNEQFF. CDR3 in DNA: TGTGCCAGCAGCTTAGACAGCGCCTCCTACAATGAGCAGTTCTTC.

Concerning this clonotype: This may be a read error, as it is one base from a much larger clone. The J gene is TRBJ2-7, the V gene TRBV19; D is possibly TRBD1 (6 bases). CDR3 length: 14 residues. Per the germline V gene, CDR1 is LNHDA and CDR2 is SQIVND (reference sequence). V lost 3 bases to trimming and J lost 8 bases, with 17 bases between them. Written as DNA, the CDR3 is TGTGCCAGTAGTATTGCCGGGACATCGGGGAAGCAGTACTTC. It specifies CASSIAGTSGKQYF.

This clonotype was picked up many times. V and J are TRBV5-5 and TRBJ2-2; 10 bases are shared with TRBD1. The CDR3 is 15 residues long. V gave up 2 bases and J gave up 5 bases; unmatched junction bases: 3. CDR1 is SGHKS and CDR2 is YYEKEE in the germline V gene (reference sequence). The CDR3 here is CASSFPGQGTGELFF. CDR3 DNA sequence: TGTGCCAGCAGCTTCCCGGGACAGGGGACCGGGGAGCTGTTTTTT.

This clonotype ranks as medium-sized (0.01 to 0.1%). The V and J genes are TRBV2 and TRBJ2-1, with D maybe TRBD2 (6 bases). This CDR3 has 15 residues. The ends were cut back, 0 bases at V and 0 bases at J, with 6 bases in the middle. The germline V gene has CDR1 SNHLY and CDR2 FYNNEI. CDR3 protein: CASSEAEGSYNEQFF. CDR3 bases: TGTGCCAGCAGTGAAGCGGAGGGCTCCTACAATGAGCAGTTCTTC.

A few counts support this clonotype. The J gene is TRBJ2-5, the V gene TRBV7-9, with no clear D. V lost 5 bases, J lost 1 base, and 8 bases lay in between. This CDR3 region has 13 residues. From germline, CDR1 is SEHNR and CDR2 FQNEAQ (reference sequence). The CDR3 loop reads CASSPDFQETQYF. Written as DNA, the CDR3 is TGTGCCAGCAGCCCGGATTTCCAAGAGACCCAGTACTTC.

This clonotype showed up many times. V and J are TRBV12-3 or TRBV12-4 and TRBJ2-1, with 12 positions matching TRBD2. This CDR3 spans 15 amino acids. The V segment lost 3 bases and the J segment 5 bases; nucleotides outside the gene matches: 2. In nucleotides, the CDR3 is TGTGCCAGCAGTTTCCTAGCGGGAGGGAACAATGAGCAGTTCTTC. Its translation: CASSFLAGGNNEQFF.

Comment on this clonotype: A much larger clone differs from this one at a single base, so this may be a read error. The chain has TRBV6-5 and TRBJ2-2; D is possibly TRBD1 (6 bases). The CDR3 length is 15 residues. Germline CDR1 reads MNHEY; CDR2 reads SVGAGI. The CDR3: CASRLDRSNTRELFF. The CDR3 coding sequence is TGTGCCAGCAGACTCGACAGGTCGAACACCAGGGAGCTGTTTTTT.

In the case of this clonotype: Mismatch with germline at one junction end may stem from a read error. This chain joins TRBV2 and TRBJ1-2, with 10 bases aligning to TRBD1. Germline assignment: CDR1 SNHLY and CDR2 FYNNEI. This CDR3 spans 15 amino acids. CDR3 sequence (DNA): TGTGTCAGCAGCGAGGGGGGACAGGGGATCTATGGCTACACCTTC. Encoded protein: CVSSEGGQGIYGYTF. Full variable domain (missing parts from reference TRBV2 and TRBJ1-2): EPEVTQTPSHQVTQMGQEVILRCVPISNHLYFYWYRQILGQKVEFLVSFYNNEISEKSEIFDDQFSVERPDGSNFTLKIRSTKLEDSAMYFCVSSEGGQGIYGYTFGSGTRLTVV.

This clonotype was detected many times. V is TRBV7-9 and J is TRBJ2-1; 9 positions agree with TRBD2. V lost 5 bases, J lost 8 bases, and 16 bases stayed unmatched. CDR1 SEHNR and CDR2 FQNEAQ come from the germline V gene (reference sequence). CDR3 size: 17 residues. The DNA for the CDR3 is TGTGCCAGCAGCGGACGGGCGGGAGGGCAGGGTATCTATGAGCAGTTCTTC. Translating gives CASSGRAGGQGIYEQFF.

To note about this clonotype: This could be a read error, since a much larger clone is one nucleotide away. This rearrangement joins TRBV11-2 to TRBJ2-3; D might be TRBD1 (7 bases). Germline V lookup: CDR1 SGHAT, CDR2 FQNNGV. This CDR3 is built from 15 residues. CDR3 nucleotides: TGTGCCGGCAGCTTAGCAGGGGGGAGCACAGATACGCAGTATTTT. Its translation: CAGSLAGGSTDTQYF. The variable domain in full, completed from reference TRBV11-2 and TRBJ2-3, reads EAGVAQSPRYKIIEKRQSVAFWCNPISGHATLYWYQQILGQGPKLLIQFQNNGVVDDSQLPKDRFSAERLKGVDSTLKIQPAKLEDSAVYLCAGSLAGGSTDTQYFGPGTRLTVL.

This chain connects TRBV18 to TRBJ2-7; TRBD1 or TRBD2 may be the D gene (7 bases each). The CDR3 consists of 18 residues. Germline loops: CDR1 KGHSH, CDR2 LQKENI. V lost 3 bases to trimming and J lost 3 bases, with 24 bases between them. CDR3 bases: TGTGCCAGCTCACCCGATTCTAGAAGACAGGGAGGGGACTACGAGCAGTACTTC. Translating gives CASSPDSRRQGGDYEQYF.

This clonotype has a count of ten or more. The rearrangement uses TRBV5-6 and TRBJ2-7; D gene uncertain. Trimming took off 0 bases at V and 2 bases at J, with 9 bases between the two ends. Germline lookup yields CDR1 SGHDT and CDR2 YYEEEE. The CDR3 consists of 14 residues. CDR3 loop: CASSLVSVAYEQYF. In DNA, the CDR3 is TGTGCCAGCAGCTTGGTTTCGGTAGCCTACGAGCAGTACTTC.

This clonotype was picked up one time. A much more abundant neighbour one base away suggests this may be a read error. The genes are TRBV6-5 and TRBJ2-7; 10 nucleotides agree with TRBD1. The V segment lost 2 bases and the J segment 6 bases; nucleotides outside the gene matches: 7. CDR1 is MNHEY, CDR2 SVGAGI, per germline. There are 15 residues in the CDR3. The CDR3 region has the DNA TGTGCCAGCAGTTACCCAAGACAGGGGGCGGTCGAGCAGTACTTC. It translates to CASSYPRQGAVEQYF.

Many counts were recorded for this clonotype. V usage is TRBV7-8 and J usage is TRBJ2-1; TRBD2 aligns across 13 bases. The CDR3 spans 15 residues. Germline values: CDR1 SGHVS, CDR2 FQNEAQ. Unmatched junction bases numbered 5, after V lost 5 bases and J lost 7 bases. The CDR3 nucleotides are TGTGCCAGCAGCCCCGGACTAGCGGGAGTGAATGAGCAGTTCTTC. This translates into CASSPGLAGVNEQFF. Filled out from reference TRBV7-8 and TRBJ2-1, the complete variable domain reads GAGVSQSPRYKVAKRGQDVALRCDPISGHVSLFWYQQALGQGPEFLTYFQNEAQLDKSGLPSDRFFAERPEGSVSTLKIQRTQQEDSAVYLCASSPGLAGVNEQFFGPGTRLTVL.

This clonotype appeared many times. This sequence joins TRBV7-9 and TRBJ1-2; D call uncertain. Trimming removed 4 bases from V and 0 bases from J, with 15 bases in between. Germline V gene lookup returns CDR1 SEHNR and CDR2 FQNEAQ (reference sequence). The length of the CDR3 is 16 residues. CDR3 coding DNA: TGTGCCAGCAGCTCGCTTACCCCGGGTACTAACTATGGCTACACCTTC. It encodes CASSSLTPGTNYGYTF.